These T cell receptor beta chains were read from a single sample in a study of T cell changes during pregnancy in multiple sclerosis. Measured with immunoSEQ multiplex PCR; TCRdb has only the in-frame clones, and not every one. The data show about 68,000 clones, 91% seen once. Sequenced material: peripheral blood, taken in the second trimester of pregnancy. These receptor sequences come from a female donor with multiple sclerosis, enrolled in a pregnancy study. CDR3s include the opening cysteine and the closing phenylalanine or tryptophan. The D gene is left open where the match is weak. The listing skips clone size in some rows; elsewhere it reads once, few, many or a size class.

V gene	clone size	J gene	D gene	CDR3 DNA	CDR3 protein
TRBV9	.	TRBJ2-2	TRBD1	TGTGCCAGCAGCGCCCCGGGACAGGGAATTACCGGGGAGCTGTTTTTT	CASSAPGQGITGELFF
TRBV13	.	TRBJ2-3	TRBD1	TGTGCCAGCAGGGGACAGGGGGTAGGGGATACGCAGTATTTT	CASRGQGVGDTQYF
TRBV5-6	.	TRBJ1-3	TRBD1	TGTGCCAGCAGCTTTGTACAGGGGGCTGGAAACACCATATATTTT	CASSFVQGAGNTIYF
TRBV30	few	TRBJ1-1	TRBD1	TGTGCCTGGGGCGACGTTCCGGGACAGGGCAGACCGGAAGCTTTCTTT	CAWGDVPGQGRPEAFF
TRBV4-3	.	TRBJ2-1	TRBD2	TGCGCCAGCAGCCCGACTAGCGGGTACAATGAGCAGTTCTTC	CASSPTSGYNEQFF
TRBV19	.	TRBJ1-2	TRBD1	TGTGCCAGTAACTCACTACGGGACAGGCAAAACTATGGCTACACCTTC	CASNSLRDRQNYGYTF
TRBV6-1	.	TRBJ2-5	.	TGTGCCAGCAGTGAAGGGACAGAAGAGACCCAGTACTTC	CASSEGTEETQYF
TRBV15	.	TRBJ1-1	.	TGTGCCATTCTAAAGGGGACTGAAGCTTTCTTT	CAILKGTEAFF
TRBV10-3	.	TRBJ2-7	TRBD1	TGTGCCATCAGTATACGCCGGGACAGCCAGAACTACGAGCAGTACTTC	CAISIRRDSQNYEQYF
TRBV9	.	TRBJ2-7	.	TGTGCCAGCAGCGTGGACGGAGGGACCTACGAGCAGTACTTC	CASSVDGGTYEQYF
TRBV9	once	TRBJ2-6	TRBD1	TGTGCCAGCAGCTTCCGGGACAGAACACTCTCTGGGGCCAACGTCCTGACTTTC	CASSFRDRTLSGANVLTF
TRBV7-8	.	TRBJ1-1	.	TGTGCCAGCAGCCATGCTAGCGGGGAAGCTTTCTTT	CASSHASGEAFF
TRBV7-9	.	TRBJ2-2	.	TGTGCCAGCAGCTTAGCGGGGGGACGATCCGGGGAGCTGTTTTTT	CASSLAGGRSGELFF
TRBV9	.	TRBJ2-1	TRBD2	TGTGCCAGCAGCGTAGGACTAGCGGGCATCCATGAGCAGTTCTTC	CASSVGLAGIHEQFF
TRBV11-3	once	TRBJ2-5	.	TGTGCCAGCAGCCCGAACAGGGGGGGGGAGACCCAGTACTTC	CASSPNRGGETQYF
TRBV18	.	TRBJ1-2	TRBD1	TGTGCCAGCTCACATACTCCCCCGGGACAGGGGGCGAATGGCTACACCTTC	CASSHTPPGQGANGYTF
TRBV5-1	once	TRBJ1-4	TRBD1	TGCGCCAGCAGCCTCGACAGGGTTAATGAAAAACTGTTTTTT	CASSLDRVNEKLFF
TRBV7-2	once	TRBJ1-1	TRBD1	TGTGCCAGCAGCTTAGGTGGGGGACAGGGTAGCACTGAAGCTTTCTTT	CASSLGGGQGSTEAFF
TRBV7-2	.	TRBJ2-5	.	TGTGCCAGCAGCTCGGGAATCCCGGAGACCCAGTACTTC	CASSSGIPETQYF
TRBV10-3	.	TRBJ2-7	TRBD1	TGTGCCATCAGCCGACAGGGTGCCCTCTACGAGCAGTACTTC	CAISRQGALYEQYF
TRBV7-2	.	TRBJ1-2	TRBD1	TGTGCCAGCAGCTTAGTAGGGACAGGGGGCGGTTTAGGCTATGGCTACACCTTC	CASSLVGTGGGLGYGYTF
TRBV14	.	TRBJ2-5	.	TGTGCCAGCAGCCCTAGGTTAAGGGGAGAGACCCAGTACTTC	CASSPRLRGETQYF
TRBV7-8	.	TRBJ1-5	.	TGTGCCAGCAGCTTAAGAAACGTCGCCCTGGACAGAAATTATAGCAATCAGCCCCAGCATTTT	CASSLRNVALDRNYSNQPQHF
TRBV5-4	once	TRBJ1-2	TRBD1	TGTGCCAGCAGCTTAGAATTGAGGGCAGGGGGTGGCTACACCTTC	CASSLELRAGGGYTF
TRBV28	.	TRBJ1-6	.	TGTGCCAGCACCCTCCGTAGAGGGAGGGTCAATTCACCCCTCCACTTT	CASTLRRGRVNSPLHF
TRBV4-1	.	TRBJ2-7	TRBD1	TGCGCCAGCAGCCCGGGACAGGCCTACGAGCAGTACTTC	CASSPGQAYEQYF
TRBV2	.	TRBJ2-5	.	TGTGCCAGCAGTGGGGCGGGCCGAGAGACCCAGTACTTC	CASSGAGRETQYF
TRBV15	.	TRBJ2-7	.	TGTGCCACCAGCAGGGAGGGTTACGAGCAGTACTTC	CATSREGYEQYF
TRBV7-3	.	TRBJ1-4	.	TGTGCCAGCAGCCCACAAGGGGGGGGCGGTGAAAAACTGTTTTTT	CASSPQGGGGEKLFF
TRBV2	medium-sized	TRBJ1-1	.	TGTGCCAGCACGTCAGGGCTTGTAGTTGAAGCTTTCTTT	CASTSGLVVEAFF
TRBV28	.	TRBJ2-5	.	TGTGCCAGCAGTTTCCTCAGGGAAGAGACCCAGTACTTC	CASSFLREETQYF
TRBV5-4	.	TRBJ2-1	TRBD2	TGTGCCAGCAGCCCACCGGGACTAGCGGGGGGGCCGGGGCGTGAGCAGTTCTTC	CASSPPGLAGGPGREQFF
TRBV9	.	TRBJ2-1	TRBD2	TGTGCCAGCAGCGTATCGGCGGGGGGGGGCTTCTACAATGAGCAGTTCTTC	CASSVSAGGGFYNEQFF
TRBV5-5	once	TRBJ2-5	.	TGTGCCAGCGTGGGCGGTCGGCTCGGGGGGACCCAGTACTTC	CASVGGRLGGTQYF
TRBV6-5	.	TRBJ1-2	TRBD1	TGTGCCAGCAGTTATGGACAGGGGGCATATGGCTACACCTTC	CASSYGQGAYGYTF
TRBV6-1	.	TRBJ2-3	TRBD1	TGTGCCAGCAGTCGGGACAGGGCTAGCACAGATACGCAGTATTTT	CASSRDRASTDTQYF
TRBV6-4	once	TRBJ2-2	.	TGTGCCAGCAGTGACGCGCGGGGAGGCACCGGGGAGCTGTTTTTT	CASSDARGGTGELFF
TRBV19	.	TRBJ2-7	.	TGTGCCAGTAGTATGAGGACACCCGATAGCTCCTACGAGCAGTACTTC	CASSMRTPDSSYEQYF
TRBV7-2	.	TRBJ2-7	.	TGTGCCAGCAGTTTACTCTTTTACGGACGTCTAGCCAACTACGAGCAGTACTTC	CASSLLFYGRLANYEQYF
TRBV29-1	once	TRBJ1-1	.	TGCAGCGTTGGACGGGACACTGAAGCTTTCTTT	CSVGRDTEAFF
TRBV13	.	TRBJ2-5	TRBD2	TGTGCCAGCAGCTTGACTAGCGGGGGACAAGAGACCCAGTACTTC	CASSLTSGGQETQYF
TRBV4-1	.	TRBJ2-5	TRBD2	TGCGCCAGCAGCCAAGATGCGAAGACTAGCGGAGAGACCCAGTACTTC	CASSQDAKTSGETQYF
TRBV5-4	.	TRBJ1-5	.	TGTGCCAGCAGCTTGGCCCCGGGGTCCAATCAGCCCCAGCATTTT	CASSLAPGSNQPQHF
TRBV6-5	.	TRBJ1-2	.	TGTGCCAGCACCCCGGGATTTGGCTATGGCTACACCTTC	CASTPGFGYGYTF
TRBV7-9	.	TRBJ1-4	TRBD1	TGTGCCAGCAGCTTAGTAGGGACAGGCAATGAAAAACTGTTTTTT	CASSLVGTGNEKLFF
TRBV7-2	.	TRBJ1-2	.	TGTGCCAGCAGCTTTAAGGGTAGGGAGGATGGCTACACCTTC	CASSFKGREDGYTF
TRBV19	.	TRBJ2-7	.	TGTGCCAGTAGTGACCGACAGTCCCCTAGGGAGCAGTACTTC	CASSDRQSPREQYF
TRBV20-1	once	TRBJ2-7	.	TGCAGTGCTACCGGGGTCTACGAGCAGTACTTC	CSATGVYEQYF
TRBV6-5	.	TRBJ2-7	.	TGTGCCAGCAGTTACATTAGCGAGCAGTACTTC	CASSYISEQYF
TRBV29-1	.	TRBJ1-4	.	TGCAGCTCAATGTCCATGTCTGAAAAACTGTTTTTT	CSSMSMSEKLFF
TRBV28	.	TRBJ1-5	TRBD1	TGTGCCAGCAGACCCACAGGGGCAGGGTATAGCAATCAGCCCCAGCATTTT	CASRPTGAGYSNQPQHF
TRBV13	medium-sized	TRBJ1-1	.	TGTGCCAGCAGTCAACGGACTGTAAATCAGAACACTGAAGCTTTCTTT	CASSQRTVNQNTEAFF
TRBV9	.	TRBJ1-1	.	TGTGCCAGCTCGAGGGAATTCAGGTCCACTGAAGCTTTCTTT	CASSREFRSTEAFF
TRBV30	.	TRBJ1-4	TRBD1	TGTGCCTGGAGTGGATGGACAGGGGCTCACGAAAAACTGTTTTTT	CAWSGWTGAHEKLFF